This T cell receptor beta chain came from a study of T cell changes during pregnancy in multiple sclerosis. Sequenced by immunoSEQ multiplex PCR; TCRdb stores in-frame clones only, minus some. The sample lists approximately 57,000 clones, about 91% occurring once. Germline V CDR1 and CDR2: SSHAT, FNYEAQ (reference sequence). V shed 1 base, J shed 5 bases, and the junction held 7 bases outside the gene matches. CDR3 size: 16 residues. The V and J genes are TRBV7-7 and TRBJ2-5; the match to TRBD2 covers 10 bases. Here the sequenced sample was CD4+ T cells from peripheral blood mononuclear cells, taken in the second trimester of pregnancy. The sequence was obtained from a female donor with multiple sclerosis, enrolled in a pregnancy study. The CDR3 is CASSLGGGLATETQYF. In nucleotides, the CDR3 is TGTGCCAGCAGCTTAGGTGGGGGACTAGCGACGGAGACCCAGTACTTC.